This TCR beta chain derives from a study of blood T cell repertoires in COVID-19. This CDR3 contains 18 residues. Trimming took 4 bases from V and 2 from J, leaving 18 bases between them. CDR1 and CDR2 (germline): LGHDT, YNNKEL (reference sequence). Some clones are missing from TCRdb's copy, which holds only in-frame ones; the method was immunoSEQ multiplex PCR. The table lists 15,000 or so clones, around 87% of them singletons. The chain recombines TRBV3-1 (or the pseudogene TRBV3-2) with TRBJ1-6, with D perhaps matching TRBD1 (6 bases). The sequencing sample was made of peripheral blood. The receptor's source is a man aged 45-65 years with active COVID-19. CDR3 bases: TGTGCCAGCAGCCTAGGACAGAGTTCTAGGACCTATAATTCACCCCTCCACTTT. This translates into CASSLGQSSRTYNSPLHF.